This TCR beta chain was sequenced for a study of CD8 T cells in Susac syndrome. Random hexamers primed reverse transcription of roughly 0.5 to 1 ug RNA. Via MiXCR, TCRdb re-called the immunoSEQ multiplex PCR reads, giving one row per CDR3 protein. The table lists 190,000 or so distinct CDR3 sequences, about 95% of them singletons, with 0.085% to 0.095% in the top ten. This CDR3 spans 16 amino acids. V lost 4 bases and J lost 3; bases outside the gene matches: 6. Germline CDR1 reads KGHDR; CDR2 reads SFDVKD. The source material was CD4+ T cells from PBMCs. The sequence came from a human donor with multiple sclerosis. The rearrangement joins TRBV24-1 to TRBJ2-1; 9 bases map to TRBD2. The CDR3 DNA reads as TGTGCCACCAGTGAGGCTAGCGGGACCCACTACAATGAGCAGTTCTTC. Protein product: CATSEASGTHYNEQFF.